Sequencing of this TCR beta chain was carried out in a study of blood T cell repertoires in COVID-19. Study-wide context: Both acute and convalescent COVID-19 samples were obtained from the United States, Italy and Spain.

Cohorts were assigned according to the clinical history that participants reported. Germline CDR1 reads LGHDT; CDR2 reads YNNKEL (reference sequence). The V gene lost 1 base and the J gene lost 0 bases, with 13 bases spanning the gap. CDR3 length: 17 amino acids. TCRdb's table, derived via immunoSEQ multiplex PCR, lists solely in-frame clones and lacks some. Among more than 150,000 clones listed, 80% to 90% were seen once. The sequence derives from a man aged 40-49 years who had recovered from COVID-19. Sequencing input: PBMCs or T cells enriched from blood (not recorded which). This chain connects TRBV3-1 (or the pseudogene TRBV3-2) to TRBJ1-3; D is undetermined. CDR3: CASSQVSQTISGNTIYF. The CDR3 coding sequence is TGTGCCAGCAGCCAAGTTTCCCAAACTATCTCTGGAAACACCATATATTTT.